The 25 T cell receptor beta chains below all came from one sample that was sequenced in a study of graft-versus-host responses after intestinal transplantation. Their specific antigens are unknown. Generated by immunoSEQ multiplex PCR, the TCRdb table keeps only in-frame clones and is missing some. The table includes just over 95,000 clones, roughly nine tenths detected once. This specimen consisted of unstimulated CD4+ T cells sorted from spleen or lymph node cells, obtained before intestinal transplant. Source of these receptors: a human donor who received an intestinal transplant.

This clone occurred a few times. The J gene is TRBJ2-3, the V gene TRBV21-1; the D call TRBD2 from the table was never checked on the DNA. TRBV21-1 is termed a pseudogene. This CDR3 is built from 17 residues. The CDR3 bases are TGTGCCAGCAGCAAAGCGCTACTAGCGGGAGGGGAAGATACGCAGTATTTT. It is translated as CASSKALLAGGEDTQYF.

The chain has TRBV4-3 and TRBJ1-1, with a possible D match to TRBD1 (6 bases). The ends were cut back, 1 base at V and 4 bases at J, with 13 bases in the middle. This CDR3 is built from 15 residues. Germline V gene sequence: CDR1 LGHNA, CDR2 YSLEER. The CDR3 sequence: CASSQGRGGTTEAFF. The CDR3, as DNA: TGCGCCAGCAGCCAAGGCAGGGGTGGCACCACTGAAGCTTTCTTT.

V usage is TRBV29-1 and J usage is TRBJ2-6; maybe TRBD1 (5 bases). Trimming cost V 3 bases and J 2 bases, with 8 bases left between them. Germline lookup yields CDR1 SQVTM and CDR2 ANQGSEA. This CDR3 spans 14 amino acids. The CDR3 DNA sequence: TGCAGCGTTGAGAAAGGGGCTGGGGCCAACGTCCTGACTTTC. It encodes CSVEKGAGANVLTF.

This clone was found once. This chain uses TRBV6-5 with TRBJ2-2; D perhaps matches TRBD1 (5 bases). From germline, CDR1 is MNHEY and CDR2 SVGAGI. V shed 6 bases and J shed 0 bases, with 11 bases lying between them. There are 15 residues in the CDR3. In nucleotides, the CDR3 is TGTGCCAGCAGAGGGGCCTACTCGAACACCGGGGAGCTGTTTTTT. Residues: CASRGAYSNTGELFF.

The chain employs TRBV11-2 and TRBJ1-5; 12 nucleotides line up with TRBD1. The V gene end was trimmed by 5 bases and the J gene end by 3 bases; junction bases not matched to a gene: 5. The CDR3 covers 16 residues. Germline V lookup: CDR1 SGHAT, CDR2 FQNNGV. The DNA of the CDR3 is TGTGCCAGCAGCCTGGGACAGGGGGCTCTCAATCAGCCCCAGCATTTT. Its protein is CASSLGQGALNQPQHF.

This rearrangement joins TRBV7-6 to TRBJ2-2; TRBD2 matches 10 bases. After removal of 5 bases from V and 4 bases from J, the junction contained 4 bases not matched to a gene. The CDR3 consists of 15 residues. Germline loops: CDR1 SGHVS, CDR2 FNYEAQ. The CDR3 is CASSRGLAATGELFF. The CDR3 nucleotides are TGTGCCAGCAGCCGCGGACTAGCGGCCACCGGGGAGCTGTTTTTT.

J is TRBJ1-1 and V is TRBV11-3, with 11 bases lining up with TRBD1. This CDR3 spans 15 amino acids. V dropped 1 base and J dropped 4; count of bases not matched to a gene: 2. In germline, CDR1 is SGHNT, CDR2 YENEEA. The CDR3: CASSLGGTGGTEAFF. For the CDR3, the DNA is TGTGCCAGCAGCTTAGGGGGGACAGGGGGCACTGAAGCTTTCTTT.

This chain links TRBV11-1 with TRBJ2-5; D is unclear. The CDR3 extends over 14 amino acids. Germline V CDR1 and CDR2: SGHAT, FQDESV (reference sequence). V was trimmed by 5 bases and J by 1 base, leaving 11 bases between them. The CDR3 protein is CASSPRPTQETQYF. The CDR3 DNA sequence: TGTGCCAGCAGCCCCAGGCCCACCCAAGAGACCCAGTACTTC.

V usage is TRBV30 and J usage is TRBJ1-6; 10 bases agree with TRBD1. Germline CDR1 is GTSNPN and CDR2 is SVGIG (reference sequence). This CDR3 has 14 residues. J gave up 14 bases and V 1 base, and 8 bases lay outside the gene matches. The CDR3 DNA reads as TGTGCCTGGAGTGAGACAGGGGGCAATATGGCCCTCCACTTT. Translating it yields CAWSETGGNMALHF.

CDR3 protein: CASSSNTGTGELFF. CDR3 sequence (DNA): TGTGCCAGCAGCTCAAATACAGGGACCGGGGAGCTGTTTTTT. The chain carries TRBV6-5 and TRBJ2-2, with TRBD1 as a possible D gene (6 bases). The CDR3 extends over 14 amino acids. From germline, CDR1 is MNHEY and CDR2 SVGAGI. Trimming removed 6 bases at V and 5 bases at J, with 13 bases between.

The gene calls are TRBV5-1 and TRBJ1-2; TRBD1 matches at 7 bases. The CDR3 has 14 residues. CDR1 and CDR2 from the germline V gene are SGHRS and YFSETQ. V was clipped by 0 bases and J by 4 bases; unmatched bases: 3. The CDR3 here is CASSLGDSGYGYTF. The CDR3 DNA follows: TGCGCCAGCAGCTTGGGGGACAGCGGCTATGGCTACACCTTC.

V and J are TRBV28 and TRBJ1-5; D unclear. Germline V CDR1 and CDR2: MDHEN, SYDVKM. This CDR3 spans 16 amino acids. Trimming removed 2 bases at V and 6 bases at J, with 17 bases between. The CDR3 nucleotides read TGTGCCAGCAGTTTACCCGGGCCCACCGGGGTTCAGCCCCAGCATTTT. It codes for CASSLPGPTGVQPQHF.

With regard to this clone: Other nucleotide sequences in the sample specify the same CDR3. The V call is TRBV7-9, the J call TRBJ2-7, with D possibly TRBD2 on 6 matching bases. The CDR3 is 14 amino acids. V dropped 1 base and J dropped 0 bases, with 7 bases sitting between them. CDR1 is SEHNR, CDR2 FQNEAQ, per germline (reference sequence). This chain's CDR3 is CASSLVAASYEQYF. The DNA of the CDR3 is TGTGCCAGCAGCTTAGTAGCGGCCTCCTACGAGCAGTACTTC.

This chain joins TRBV30 and TRBJ1-4; D gene uncertain. In germline, CDR1 is GTSNPN, CDR2 SVGIG (reference sequence). The CDR3 is made up of 12 amino acids. Trimming removed 2 bases from V and 8 bases from J, with 9 bases in between. The CDR3 sequence is CAWSPQSEKLFF. In nucleotides, the CDR3 is TGTGCCTGGAGTCCCCAGTCCGAAAAACTGTTTTTT. The full variable domain, its missing parts supplied by reference TRBV30 and TRBJ1-4, is SQTIHQWPATLVQPVGSPLSLECTVEGTSNPNLYWYRQAAGRGLQLLFYSVGIGQISSEVPQNLSASRPQDRQFILSSKKLLLSDSGFYLCAWSPQSEKLFFGSGTQLSVL.

The chain recombines TRBV28 with TRBJ2-7; possible D gene TRBD1, 6 bases. The V end lost 3 bases, the J end lost 4 bases, and 13 bases lay between the germline ends. Looked up from germline, CDR1 is MDHEN and CDR2 is SYDVKM. CDR3 length: 14 amino acids. The CDR3 region is CASSFSGVPYEQYF. CDR3 in DNA: TGTGCCAGCAGTTTTTCAGGGGTCCCTTACGAGCAGTACTTC. The whole variable domain, remainder taken from reference TRBV28 and TRBJ2-7, is DVKVTQSSRYLVKRTGEKVFLECVQDMDHENMFWYRQDPGLGLRLIYFSYDVKMKEKGDIPEGYSVSREKKERFSLILESASTNQTSMYLCASSFSGVPYEQYFGPGTRLTVT.

The chain links TRBV6-5 to TRBJ2-1; 7 bases fit TRBD2. The CDR3 sequence is 15 residues long. CDR1 and CDR2 (germline): MNHEY, SVGAGI. The V segment lost 4 bases and the J segment 6 bases; nucleotides outside the gene matches: 9. Written as DNA, the CDR3 is TGTGCCAGCAGTTCCTCCCCTAGCGGCTTCAATGAGCAGTTCTTC. This codes for CASSSSPSGFNEQFF.

V usage is TRBV13 and J usage is TRBJ2-2; TRBD1 matches 9 bases. The CDR3 spans 17 residues. V gave up 7 bases and J gave up 5 bases; unmatched junction bases: 14. Germline CDR1 and CDR2: PRHDT and FYEKMQ (reference sequence). CDR3: CASKNRYRQGGTGELFF. DNA of the CDR3: TGTGCCAGCAAAAATCGGTACCGACAGGGGGGAACCGGGGAGCTGTTTTTT.

This chain uses TRBV9 with TRBJ2-2; D is unclear. This CDR3 region has 13 residues. The germline V and J ends were trimmed by 2 bases and 3 bases, with 5 bases remaining between them. CDR1 and CDR2 from the germline V gene are SGDLS and YYNGEE. This CDR3 reads CASSVEYTGELFF. The CDR3 DNA follows: TGTGCCAGCAGCGTTGAGTACACCGGGGAGCTGTTTTTT.

This clone was detected once. The V call is TRBV6-5, the J call TRBJ1-2; D might be TRBD1 (5 bases). The CDR3 runs 15 residues. Trimming took off 8 bases at V and 4 bases at J, with 20 bases between the two ends. The germline gives CDR1 MNHEY, CDR2 SVGAGI. CDR3 region: CASGNYAIGGYGYTF. For the CDR3, the DNA is TGTGCCAGCGGAAACTATGCGATCGGGGGCTATGGCTACACCTTC.

The gene calls are TRBV11-2 and TRBJ1-2; D may be TRBD1 (5 bases). This CDR3 has 12 residues. Trimming took off 5 bases at V and 8 bases at J, with 12 bases between the two ends. CDR1 and CDR2 (germline): SGHAT, FQNNGV. The CDR3 here is CASSPLGGGYTF. The CDR3 nucleotides read TGTGCCAGCAGCCCCCTGGGGGGGGGCTACACCTTC.

The count of this clone is one. The V and J genes are TRBV14 and TRBJ2-3; 7 bases fit TRBD1. The junction had 1 base not matched to a gene; V was cut back by 3 bases and J by 4 bases. CDR3 length: 13 amino acids. Germline V gene data show CDR1 as SGHDN and CDR2 as FVKESK. CDR3 nucleotide sequence: TGTGCCAGCAGCCAGACAGGGCCAGATACGCAGTATTTT. This translates into CASSQTGPDTQYF.

The chain is built from TRBV5-1 and TRBJ1-6; D is possibly TRBD1 (5 bases). The CDR3 consists of 16 residues. Germline-derived CDR1 and CDR2 are SGHRS and YFSETQ. V was clipped by 9 bases and J by 6 bases, with 22 bases between them. The CDR3 loop is CATSLGQGEGNSPLHF. The DNA of the CDR3 is TGCGCCACCTCATTAGGGCAGGGTGAAGGTAATTCACCCCTCCACTTT.

The chain has TRBV19 and TRBJ2-3; no firm D call. Germline-derived CDR1 and CDR2 are LNHDA and SQIVND (reference sequence). The CDR3 totals 15 residues. Trimming cost V 3 bases and J 0 bases, with 10 bases left between them. CDR3 in DNA: TGTGCCAGTAGTATTTGGAGAGTCAGCACAGATACGCAGTATTTT. Its protein product is CASSIWRVSTDTQYF.

This sequence joins TRBV11-2 and TRBJ2-5; D uncertain. The CDR3 contains 14 residues. CDR1 and CDR2 (germline): SGHAT, FQNNGV. Trimming shortened V by 1 base and J by 2 bases, and 8 bases separated the two germline ends. CDR3 DNA sequence: TGTGCCAGCAGCTTAGGGCTGACTCAAGAGACCCAGTACTTC. Its protein product is CASSLGLTQETQYF.

The chain uses TRBV5-8 and TRBJ1-5; D remains ambiguous. Germline CDR1 is SGHTS and CDR2 is YDEGEE. Trimming stripped 6 bases from V and 2 bases from J, with 15 bases between. The CDR3 sequence is 15 residues long. CDR3 DNA sequence: TGTGCCAGCACCCCCGGGAACATCCGCAATCAGCCCCAGCATTTT. This encodes CASTPGNIRNQPQHF. Supplemented by reference TRBV5-8 and TRBJ1-5, the full variable domain reads EAGVTQSPTHLIKTRGQQATLRCSPISGHTSVYWYQQALGLGLQFLLWYDEGEERNRGNFPPRFSGRQFPNYSSELNVNALELEDSALYLCASTPGNIRNQPQHFGDGTRLSIL.